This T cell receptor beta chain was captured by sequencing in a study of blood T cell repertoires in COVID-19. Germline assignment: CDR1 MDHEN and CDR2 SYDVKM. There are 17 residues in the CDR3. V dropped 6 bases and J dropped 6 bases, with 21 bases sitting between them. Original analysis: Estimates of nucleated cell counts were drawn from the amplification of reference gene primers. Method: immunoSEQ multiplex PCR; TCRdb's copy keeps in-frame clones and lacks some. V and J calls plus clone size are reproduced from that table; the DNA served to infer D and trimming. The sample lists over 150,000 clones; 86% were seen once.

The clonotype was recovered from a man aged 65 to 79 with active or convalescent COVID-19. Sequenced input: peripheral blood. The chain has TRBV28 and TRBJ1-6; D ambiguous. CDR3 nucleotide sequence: TGTGCCAGCAGGGAACTACTGCGGGCCTCGGGTAATTCACCCCTCCACTTT. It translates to CASRELLRASGNSPLHF.